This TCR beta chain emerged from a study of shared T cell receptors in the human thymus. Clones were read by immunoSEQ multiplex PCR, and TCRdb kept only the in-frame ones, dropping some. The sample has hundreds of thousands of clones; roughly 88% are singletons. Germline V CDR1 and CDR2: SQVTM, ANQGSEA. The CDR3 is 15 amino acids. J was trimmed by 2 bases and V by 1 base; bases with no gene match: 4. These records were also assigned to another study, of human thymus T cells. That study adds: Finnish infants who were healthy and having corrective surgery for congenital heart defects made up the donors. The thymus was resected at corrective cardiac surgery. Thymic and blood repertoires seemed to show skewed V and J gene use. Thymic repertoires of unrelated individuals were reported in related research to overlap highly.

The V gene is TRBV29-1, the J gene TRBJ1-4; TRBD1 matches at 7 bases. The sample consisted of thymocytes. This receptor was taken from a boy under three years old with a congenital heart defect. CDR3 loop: CSVEAGGQTNEKLFF. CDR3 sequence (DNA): TGCAGCGTTGAAGCCGGGGGACAGACTAATGAAAAACTGTTTTTT.